This T cell receptor beta chain was captured by sequencing in a study of blood T cell repertoires in COVID-19. Study-level background: Sites in the United States, Italy and Spain provided acute and convalescent COVID-19 samples. PBMCs, B-cell-depleted T cells, or T cells were the source of the cDNA or gDNA that made up the material.

The CDR3 runs to 13 residues. V shed 2 bases and J shed 1 base, with 5 bases lying between them. From germline, CDR1 is SGHTA and CDR2 FQGNSA. In the study's own analysis: Amplified reference gene primers provided the basis for estimating nucleated cell counts. The data were produced by immunoSEQ multiplex PCR, yet TCRdb's version contains in-frame clones alone and is incomplete. V and J calls plus clone size are reproduced from that table; the DNA served to infer D and trimming. The sample records around 80,000 clones, 70% to 75% being singletons. The chain combines TRBV7-2 with TRBJ1-1; D unresolved. Input material: peripheral blood. The sequence derives from a man aged 50-60 years with active or convalescent COVID-19. The CDR3 region has the DNA TGTGCCAGCAGCTTATCTCGGAACACTGAAGCTTTCTTT. This codes for CASSLSRNTEAFF.